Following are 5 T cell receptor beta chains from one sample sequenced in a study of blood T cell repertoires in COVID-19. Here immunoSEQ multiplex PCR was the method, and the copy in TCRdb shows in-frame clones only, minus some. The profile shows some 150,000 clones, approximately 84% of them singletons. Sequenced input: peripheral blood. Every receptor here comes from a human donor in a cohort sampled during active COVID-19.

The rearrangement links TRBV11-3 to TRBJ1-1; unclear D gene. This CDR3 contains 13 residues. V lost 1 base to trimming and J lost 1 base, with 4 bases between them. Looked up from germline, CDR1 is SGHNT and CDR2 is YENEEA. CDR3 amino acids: CASSLVRNTEAFF. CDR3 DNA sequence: TGTGCCAGCAGCTTAGTGAGGAACACTGAAGCTTTCTTT.

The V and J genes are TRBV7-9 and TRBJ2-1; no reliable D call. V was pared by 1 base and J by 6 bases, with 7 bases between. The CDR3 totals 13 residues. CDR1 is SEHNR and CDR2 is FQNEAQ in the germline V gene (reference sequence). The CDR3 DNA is TGTGCCAGCAGCTTAGAAGCGTCCAATGAGCAGTTCTTC. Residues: CASSLEASNEQFF.

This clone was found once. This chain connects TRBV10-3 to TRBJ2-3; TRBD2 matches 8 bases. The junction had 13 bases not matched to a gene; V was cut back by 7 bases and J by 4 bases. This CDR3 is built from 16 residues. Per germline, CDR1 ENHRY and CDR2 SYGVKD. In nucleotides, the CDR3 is TGTGCCATCACCTCCGAGGGTAGCGGGGATTCAGATACGCAGTATTTT. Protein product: CAITSEGSGDSDTQYF.

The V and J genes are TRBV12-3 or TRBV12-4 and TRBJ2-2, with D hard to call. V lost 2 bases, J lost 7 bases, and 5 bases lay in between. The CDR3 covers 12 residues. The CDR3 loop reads CASSLRVGELFF. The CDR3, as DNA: TGTGCCAGCAGTTTACGGGTCGGGGAGCTGTTTTTT.

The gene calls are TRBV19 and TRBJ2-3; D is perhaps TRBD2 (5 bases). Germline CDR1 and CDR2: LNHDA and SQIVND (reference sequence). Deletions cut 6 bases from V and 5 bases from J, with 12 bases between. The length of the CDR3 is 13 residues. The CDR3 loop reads CASSLSRGDTQYF. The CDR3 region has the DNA TGTGCCAGTAGCCTGTCCCGGGGAGATACGCAGTATTTT.